Below are 25 T cell receptor beta chains sequenced from a single sample in a study of blood T cell repertoires in COVID-19 (dated by TCRdb to 2019 to 2021). The library came from the immunoSEQ multiplex PCR assay. TCRdb retrieved this table from immuneACCESS and kept in-frame rearrangements only. Not all clones are present; in checked studies, unresolved V genes account for under half, and no reason is known for the remainder. The sample contains about 400,000 clones, about 90% of them found a single time. The ten largest clones take up 1% to 1.5% of the sample. Material: peripheral blood. These receptors were obtained from a man aged 40-55 years with acute or convalescent COVID-19.

V usage is TRBV6-5 and J usage is TRBJ1-5; the match to TRBD1 covers 8 bases. CDR3 length: 13 amino acids. The junction had 3 bases not matched to a gene; V was cut back by 7 bases and J by 4 bases. Germline CDR1 and CDR2: MNHEY and SVGAGI. CDR3 amino acids: CASTGTGNQPQHF. CDR3 in DNA: TGTGCCAGCACCGGGACAGGAAATCAGCCCCAGCATTTT.

The rearrangement joins TRBV2 to TRBJ1-1; possibly TRBD1 for D (6 bases). Germline CDR1 SNHLY, CDR2 FYNNEI. The CDR3 is made up of 15 amino acids. Trimming took off 4 bases at V and 3 bases at J, with 15 bases between the two ends. The chain's CDR3 is CASSVPWGLDTEAFF. CDR3 coding DNA: TGTGCCAGCAGTGTTCCCTGGGGGCTCGACACTGAAGCTTTCTTT. Full variable domain (missing parts from reference TRBV2 and TRBJ1-1): EPEVTQTPSHQVTQMGQEVILRCVPISNHLYFYWYRQILGQKVEFLVSFYNNEISEKSEIFDDQFSVERPDGSNFTLKIRSTKLEDSAMYFCASSVPWGLDTEAFFGQGTRLTVV.

This clone is a singleton in its sample. This chain joins TRBV6-5 and TRBJ2-6, with a tentative D call TRBD2 (6 bases). From germline, CDR1 is MNHEY and CDR2 SVGAGI. V lost 6 bases and J 0 bases, leaving 9 bases between the germline ends. CDR3 length: 15 amino acids. The CDR3 loop is CASRHGGSGANVLTF. The CDR3 DNA is TGTGCCAGCAGACACGGGGGCTCTGGGGCCAACGTCCTGACTTTC.

The V call is TRBV27, the J call TRBJ2-3, with D possibly TRBD1 on 5 matching bases. V was pared by 4 bases and J by 5 bases, with 10 bases between. The CDR3 runs to 13 residues. CDR1 MNHEY and CDR2 SMNVEV come from the germline V gene (reference sequence). The CDR3 region is CASSSPDRDTQYF. The DNA of the CDR3 is TGTGCCAGCAGTTCCCCAGACAGAGATACGCAGTATTTT.

The chain links TRBV7-9 to TRBJ2-5; no definite D call. The CDR3 spans 12 residues. V lost 4 bases to trimming and J lost 4 bases, with 7 bases between them. CDR1 SEHNR and CDR2 FQNEAQ come from the germline V gene (reference sequence). The CDR3 bases are TGTGCCAGCAGCTCGAGAAGAGAGACCCAGTACTTC. Its protein is CASSSRRETQYF.

The chain uses TRBV7-9 and TRBJ1-1; D remains ambiguous. The CDR3 length is 12 residues. V lost 5 bases, J lost 6 bases, and 10 bases lay in between. Looked up from germline, CDR1 is SEHNR and CDR2 is FQNEAQ (reference sequence). In DNA form, the CDR3 reads TGTGCCAGCAGCCGGGGTCGGGCTGAAGCTTTCTTT. Encoded protein: CASSRGRAEAFF.

The chain employs TRBV29-1 and TRBJ1-1, with D tentatively TRBD1 (6 bases). V was clipped by 4 bases and J by 0 bases, with 9 bases between them. The CDR3 consists of 13 residues. Germline V CDR1 and CDR2: SQVTM, ANQGSEA. CDR3 residues: CSVGGQMNTEAFF. DNA for the CDR3: TGCAGCGTTGGAGGACAGATGAACACTGAAGCTTTCTTT.

V usage is TRBV10-3 and J usage is TRBJ1-2; 8 positions agree with TRBD1. Looked up from germline, CDR1 is ENHRY and CDR2 is SYGVKD. V lost 2 bases, J lost 4 bases, and 6 bases stayed unmatched. CDR3 size: 15 residues. CDR3 residues: CAISEGQGEAYGYTF. The CDR3 DNA sequence: TGTGCCATCAGTGAGGGACAGGGAGAAGCCTATGGCTACACCTTC.

The chain employs TRBV5-4 and TRBJ1-1, with D unclear. Germline V gene data show CDR1 as SGHNT and CDR2 as YYREEE (reference sequence). The ends were cut back, 0 bases at V and 1 base at J, with 10 bases in the middle. The CDR3 is made up of 15 amino acids. CDR3 sequence reads: CASSLVGRPNTEAFF. CDR3 nucleotide sequence: TGTGCCAGCAGCTTGGTTGGCAGGCCGAACACTGAAGCTTTCTTT.

The rearrangement uses TRBV18 and TRBJ1-2; D is unresolved. Germline V gives CDR1 KGHSH, CDR2 LQKENI. The ends were cut back, 2 bases at V and 3 bases at J, with 10 bases in the middle. The CDR3 sequence is 14 residues long. The CDR3 spells CASSPGQADYGYTF. CDR3 nucleotides: TGTGCCAGCTCACCAGGCCAGGCCGACTATGGCTACACCTTC.

The gene calls are TRBV30 and TRBJ2-7; a weak D match, TRBD2 (6 bases). Germline CDR1 GTSNPN, CDR2 SVGIG (reference sequence). This CDR3 has 15 residues. V dropped 4 bases and J dropped 3 bases, with 19 bases sitting between them. The CDR3: CAWMPLGGGVYEQYF. As DNA, the CDR3 is TGTGCCTGGATGCCCCTGGGCGGAGGGGTCTACGAGCAGTACTTC.

The chain combines TRBV23-1 with TRBJ1-5, with D hard to call. TRBV23-1 is known as an ORF, though its function is uncertain. CDR3 length equals 17 residues. V shed 0 bases and J shed 4 bases, with 16 bases lying between them. This CDR3 is CASSQSYRSPWNQPQHF. The CDR3 DNA follows: TGCGCCAGCAGTCAATCGTATAGATCGCCTTGGAATCAGCCCCAGCATTTT.

The chain employs TRBV20-1 and TRBJ1-2; no firm D call. This CDR3 region has 11 residues. In germline, CDR1 is DFQATT, CDR2 SNEGSKA (reference sequence). V was trimmed by 5 bases and J by 2 bases, leaving 6 bases between them. In nucleotides, the CDR3 is TGCAGTGCTCCGTTAAACTATGGCTACACCTTC. As protein: CSAPLNYGYTF.

V usage is TRBV7-2 and J usage is TRBJ2-1; 9 nucleotides align to TRBD1. The CDR3 is 16 residues long. In germline, CDR1 is SGHTA, CDR2 FQGNSA. The J segment lost 4 bases and the V segment lost 4 bases, leaving 8 bases of the junction unmatched. The CDR3 loop reads CASSWTGVRTYNEQFF. CDR3 in DNA: TGTGCCAGCAGCTGGACAGGGGTCCGGACGTACAATGAGCAGTTCTTC.

The chain is built from TRBV5-1 and TRBJ1-2; tentatively, D is TRBD1 (5 bases). This CDR3 is built from 12 residues. Looked up from germline, CDR1 is SGHRS and CDR2 is YFSETQ. The germline V and J ends were trimmed by 4 bases and 6 bases, with 10 bases remaining between them. Here the CDR3 DNA reads TGCGCCAGCAGCCCCCGGGGGAATGGCTACACCTTC. Its protein is CASSPRGNGYTF. Full variable domain (remainder filled in from reference TRBV5-1 and TRBJ1-2): KAGVTQTPRYLIKTRGQQVTLSCSPISGHRSVSWYQQTPGQGLQFLFEYFSETQRNKGNFPGRFSGRQFSNSRSEMNVSTLELGDSALYLCASSPRGNGYTFGSGTRLTVV.

This rearrangement joins TRBV6-2 or TRBV6-3 to TRBJ1-6; D unclear. Trimming pared 5 bases from V and 6 bases from J, leaving 17 bases between. Germline V gene data show CDR1 as MNHEY and CDR2 as SVGEGT. The CDR3 contains 16 residues. The DNA of the CDR3 is TGTGCCAGCAGTCAAACCCGGACTGGGAGTAATTCACCCCTCCACTTT. Translated, it gives CASSQTRTGSNSPLHF.

The rearrangement uses TRBV28 and TRBJ1-2; the D is unclear. The length of the CDR3 is 14 residues. Trimming cost V 10 bases and J 8 bases, with 23 bases left between them. Looked up from germline, CDR1 is MDHEN and CDR2 is SYDVKM. CDR3 sequence (DNA): TGTGCCACACCTGATGTTGGGCGGGCGCGAGGCTACACCTTC. Residues: CATPDVGRARGYTF.

The chain recombines TRBV9 with TRBJ1-1, with D maybe TRBD1 (5 bases). The CDR3 runs 13 residues. CDR1 is SGDLS and CDR2 is YYNGEE in the germline V gene. V was shortened by 5 bases and J by 1 base, with 9 bases between the two germline ends. This CDR3 reads CASRRQPNTEAFF. DNA of the CDR3: TGTGCCAGCAGACGACAGCCGAACACTGAAGCTTTCTTT.

The rearrangement joins TRBV29-1 to TRBJ1-2, with TRBD1 matching over 8 bases. CDR1 SQVTM and CDR2 ANQGSEA come from the germline V gene. V lost 7 bases and J lost 5; bases outside the gene matches: 6. This CDR3 has 12 residues. CDR3 sequence: CSARDRRYGYTF. Here the CDR3 DNA reads TGCAGCGCCCGGGACAGGCGTTATGGCTACACCTTC.

The V call is TRBV4-2, the J call TRBJ2-7; possibly TRBD2 for D (6 bases). The CDR3 runs to 18 residues. Trimming cost V 0 bases and J 4 bases, with 22 bases left between them. The germline V gene has CDR1 LGHNA and CDR2 YNFKEQ. The CDR3 protein is CASSQEWVRGESVYEQYF. In nucleotides, the CDR3 is TGTGCCAGCAGCCAAGAATGGGTCCGCGGGGAGTCCGTATACGAGCAGTACTTC.

The chain is built from TRBV6-1 and TRBJ2-3; the match to TRBD2 covers 7 bases. Losses at the gene ends were 2 bases for V and 5 bases for J; bases not matched to a gene: 10. The germline V gene encodes CDR1 MNHNS and CDR2 SASEGT. The CDR3 covers 16 residues. In nucleotides, the CDR3 is TGTGCCAGCAGTGAAAGCGTGGGCGGGGGTGGAGATACGCAGTATTTT. Translating it yields CASSESVGGGGDTQYF.

The rearrangement joins TRBV21-1 to TRBJ2-2; TRBD2 is taken as the D call from the table, unchecked against the DNA. TRBV21-1 is labeled a pseudogene. The CDR3 has 21 residues. The CDR3 is CASKISLTSGRDHPNTGELFF. DNA for the CDR3: TGTGCCAGCAAAATAAGCCTGACTAGCGGGAGGGACCACCCCAACACCGGGGAGCTGTTTTTT.

V is TRBV9 and J is TRBJ2-7; 10 positions agree with TRBD1. Germline lookup yields CDR1 SGDLS and CDR2 YYNGEE. The CDR3 covers 14 residues. Losses at the gene ends were 2 bases for V and 4 bases for J; bases not matched to a gene: 3. The CDR3 here is CASSVGTGDYEQYF. CDR3 nucleotide sequence: TGTGCCAGCAGCGTCGGGACAGGGGATTACGAGCAGTACTTC.

The chain carries TRBV2 and TRBJ1-1; the D is unclear. Germline assignment: CDR1 SNHLY and CDR2 FYNNEI. The CDR3 is 13 amino acids. With 3 bases removed from V and 1 base from J, the gap between germline ends came to 6 bases. CDR3 sequence reads: CASSEEPNTEAFF. The CDR3 nucleotides read TGTGCCAGCAGTGAGGAGCCGAACACTGAAGCTTTCTTT.

The gene calls are TRBV7-3 and TRBJ2-2; TRBD2 aligns across 9 bases. This CDR3 contains 17 residues. J gave up 5 bases and V 4 bases, and 11 bases lay outside the gene matches. CDR1 SGHTA and CDR2 FQGTGA come from the germline V gene. CDR3 protein: CASSSPHSGGFTGELFF. The CDR3 region has the DNA TGTGCCAGCAGCTCCCCCCATAGCGGGGGTTTTACCGGGGAGCTGTTTTTT.